This is a list of T cell receptor beta chains from one sample in a study of cytomegalovirus exposure and HLA in healthy donors. Data came from immunoSEQ multiplex PCR; TCRdb stores just in-frame clones and leaves some out. The sample shows under 70,000 clones, roughly 73% of them seen only once. Sequencing was done on a sample of PBMCs. These receptors were obtained from a male donor in good health and CMV-seropositive. CDR3s include the opening cysteine and the closing phenylalanine or tryptophan. Each record gives: V gene, J gene, D gene, clone size, CDR3 length, CDR3 protein, CDR3 DNA. A D gene is named only where the DNA matches it firmly. Size is omitted from some rows. Given values are once, few, many or a class for expanded clones.

>TRBV2|TRBJ2-5|-|few|14
CASSELTVQETQYF
TGTGCCAGCAGTGAATTAACAGTCCAAGAGACCCAGTACTTC
>TRBV4-3|TRBJ1-1|-|few|15
CASSRERGVNTEAFF
TGCGCCAGCAGCCGAGAACGGGGGGTGAACACTGAAGCTTTCTTT
>TRBV19|TRBJ2-4|-|-|14
CASSIERGHHIQYF
TGTGCCAGTAGTATAGAAAGGGGTCACCACATTCAGTACTTC
>TRBV12-5|TRBJ2-2|-|-|16
CASGLVGGVNTGELFF
TGTGCTAGTGGTTTGGTCGGCGGGGTGAACACCGGGGAGCTGTTTTTT
>TRBV11-2|TRBJ1-1|TRBD1|-|16
CASSSVDRGLGTEAFF
TGTGCCAGCAGTTCCGTCGACAGGGGGCTCGGCACTGAAGCTTTCTTT
>TRBV27|TRBJ1-3|-|-|13
CASSPGSGNTIYF
TGTGCCAGCAGTCCAGGCTCTGGAAACACCATATATTTT
>TRBV7-8|TRBJ1-2|-|-|14
CASSIQGRVDGYTF
TGTGCCAGCAGCATTCAGGGGCGAGTCGATGGCTACACCTTC
>TRBV4-1|TRBJ2-5|TRBD2|-|15
CASSQDGTSVPTQYF
TGCGCCAGCAGCCAAGATGGGACTAGCGTGCCGACCCAGTACTTC
>TRBV9|TRBJ2-1|TRBD2|-|22
CASSPHSMGTSGGTSSYNEQFF
TGTGCCAGCAGCCCCCATTCAATGGGGACTAGCGGGGGGACCAGCTCCTACAATGAGCAGTTCTTC
>TRBV7-9|TRBJ2-7|TRBD2|-|15
CASIESGGSSYEQYF
TGTGCCAGCATCGAAAGCGGGGGAAGCTCCTACGAGCAGTACTTC
>TRBV4-1|TRBJ2-3|TRBD1|-|14
CASRRQGAADTQYF
TGCGCCAGCAGGAGACAGGGGGCCGCAGATACGCAGTATTTT
>TRBV11-3|TRBJ2-7|TRBD1|-|20
CASRLRRDRGVSLTGYEQYF
TGTGCCAGCAGACTGAGGCGGGACAGGGGGGTTTCGCTCACGGGGTACGAGCAGTACTTC
>TRBV5-6|TRBJ1-2|-|once|15
CASRDLGGSNYGYTF
TGTGCCAGCAGGGACCTTGGGGGGTCTAACTATGGCTACACCTTC
>TRBV6-4|TRBJ2-3|TRBD1|-|16
CASSDSATGDTDTQYF
TGTGCCAGCAGTGACTCGGCGACAGGGGACACAGATACGCAGTATTTT
>TRBV30|TRBJ1-6|-|-|12
CAWSRPSSPLHF
TGTGCCTGGAGTCGTCCCAGTTCACCCCTCCACTTT
>TRBV4-1|TRBJ1-2|TRBD1|-|14
CASSPTAGGYGYTF
TGCGCCAGCAGCCCTACGGCAGGGGGGTATGGCTACACCTTC
>TRBV10-3|TRBJ1-5|-|few|15
CAISGQQGRHQPQHF
TGTGCCATCAGTGGCCAACAGGGTCGGCATCAGCCCCAGCATTTT
>TRBV5-5|TRBJ2-1|TRBD1|-|15
CASSPRGTGSDEQFF
TGTGCCAGCAGCCCTAGGGGGACAGGGTCGGATGAGCAGTTCTTC
>TRBV13|TRBJ2-1|TRBD2|-|16
CASSLRLAGGPGEQFF
TGTGCCAGCAGCTTACGGTTAGCGGGGGGGCCCGGTGAGCAGTTCTTC
>TRBV27|TRBJ1-1|-|few|16
CASSPQGWRMNTEAFF
TGTGCCAGCAGTCCGCAGGGATGGCGTATGAACACTGAAGCTTTCTTT
>TRBV19|TRBJ1-2|-|-|15
CASTPTIAFHYGYTF
TGTGCCAGTACCCCAACCATAGCCTTTCACTATGGCTACACCTTC
>TRBV6-1|TRBJ1-2|-|-|17
CASSEGAGLIGVNGYTF
TGTGCCAGCAGTGAAGGGGCAGGTTTAATAGGGGTTAACGGCTACACCTTC
>TRBV7-9|TRBJ1-5|-|-|16
CASSLGGARRDQPQHF
TGTGCCAGCAGCTTAGGAGGGGCCCGGAGGGATCAGCCCCAGCATTTT
>TRBV7-3|TRBJ2-7|TRBD2|-|17
CASRSTLLAGTTYEQYF
TGTGCCAGCAGGTCCACACTCCTAGCGGGCACAACCTACGAGCAGTACTTC
>TRBV29-1|TRBJ2-3|-|-|14
CSVERAGLTDTQYF
TGCAGCGTTGAACGGGCAGGGTTGACAGATACGCAGTATTTT
>TRBV2|TRBJ2-2|TRBD1|-|15
CASRSYLDRTGELFF
TGTGCCAGCAGATCGTACCTGGACAGGACCGGGGAGCTGTTTTTT
>TRBV12-5|TRBJ2-7|-|-|14
CASGLESGRYEQYF
TGTGCTAGTGGTTTGGAATCAGGGCGATACGAGCAGTACTTC
>TRBV10-3|TRBJ1-6|-|-|14
CAISARQGNSPLHF
TGTGCCATCAGTGCTCGGCAGGGGAATTCACCCCTCCACTTT
>TRBV4-2|TRBJ2-7|TRBD1|once|15
CASSQQTGETYEQYF
TGTGCCAGCAGCCAACAGACAGGGGAGACCTACGAGCAGTACTTC
>TRBV28|TRBJ2-5|TRBD1|few|14
CASSWTGVQETQYF
TGTGCCAGCAGTTGGACAGGTGTACAAGAGACCCAGTACTTC
>TRBV19|TRBJ2-2|TRBD1|-|16
CASGKRDRGRAGELFF
TGTGCCAGTGGGAAACGGGACAGGGGTAGGGCCGGGGAGCTGTTTTTT
>TRBV7-9|TRBJ2-2|TRBD1|few|15
CASSSGTGDTGELFF
TGTGCCAGCAGCTCAGGGACAGGGGACACCGGGGAGCTGTTTTTT
>TRBV20-1|TRBJ1-5|-|-|11
CPGESNQPQHF
TGTCCGGGGGAAAGCAATCAGCCCCAGCATTTT
>TRBV30|TRBJ1-6|TRBD1|-|16
CAWSPTGWRFGSPLHF
TGTGCCTGGAGTCCGACAGGGTGGCGTTTCGGTTCACCCCTCCACTTT
>TRBV14|TRBJ1-1|-|-|13
CASSQRYAAEAFF
TGTGCCAGCAGCCAAAGGTATGCGGCTGAAGCTTTCTTT
>TRBV6-5|TRBJ2-3|TRBD2|-|15
CASSFSGGARDTQYF
TGTGCCAGCAGTTTTAGCGGGGGGGCCAGAGATACGCAGTATTTT
>TRBV6-5|TRBJ2-7|-|-|15
CATQATGASSYEQYF
TGTGCCACTCAGGCTACGGGAGCTAGCTCCTACGAGCAGTACTTC
>TRBV5-1|TRBJ1-1|-|-|14
CASSLRSPATEAFF
TGCGCCAGCAGCTTGCGGTCCCCTGCCACTGAAGCTTTCTTT
>TRBV18|TRBJ1-5|-|-|15
CASSLQDHSNQPQHF
TGTGCCAGCTCACTCCAGGATCATAGCAATCAGCCCCAGCATTTT
>TRBV19|TRBJ1-5|-|-|12
CASNSYNQPQHF
TGTGCCAGTAATTCCTACAATCAGCCCCAGCATTTT
>TRBV4-3|TRBJ2-1|-|-|15
CASSQDGEAYNEQFF
TGCGCCAGCAGCCAAGACGGGGAGGCCTACAATGAGCAGTTCTTC
>TRBV30|TRBJ1-1|-|once|13
CAWSEARRYEAFF
TGTGCCTGGAGTGAGGCCAGGAGGTATGAAGCTTTCTTT
>TRBV7-7|TRBJ2-5|TRBD1|-|13
CASSLEGQQTQYF
TGTGCTAGCAGCTTAGAGGGACAGCAGACCCAGTACTTC
>TRBV18|TRBJ2-1|-|-|14
CASSPAGSYNEQFF
TGTGCCAGCTCACCCGCCGGCTCCTACAATGAGCAGTTCTTC
>TRBV11-1|TRBJ2-3|-|-|15
CASSLMTVLTDTQYF
TGTGCCAGCAGCTTAATGACTGTGCTCACAGATACGCAGTATTTT
>TRBV4-2|TRBJ1-1|-|-|14
CASSQDFRGTEAFF
TGTGCCAGCAGCCAAGATTTCAGAGGCACTGAAGCTTTCTTT
>TRBV6-5|TRBJ1-6|-|-|16
CASSYSRQTYNSPLHF
TGTGCCAGCAGTTACTCCAGACAGACTTATAATTCACCCCTCCACTTT
>TRBV2|TRBJ2-1|-|-|14
CASSVAAGYNEQFF
TGTGCCAGCAGTGTGGCGGCGGGTTACAATGAGCAGTTCTTC
>TRBV7-2|TRBJ1-4|-|-|13
CASSLEASQKLFF
TGTGCCAGCAGCTTAGAAGCGTCCCAGAAACTGTTTTTT
>TRBV27|TRBJ1-5|TRBD1|-|15
CASRLRQGVNQPQHF
TGTGCCTCCCGCCTTCGACAGGGCGTCAATCAGCCCCAGCATTTT